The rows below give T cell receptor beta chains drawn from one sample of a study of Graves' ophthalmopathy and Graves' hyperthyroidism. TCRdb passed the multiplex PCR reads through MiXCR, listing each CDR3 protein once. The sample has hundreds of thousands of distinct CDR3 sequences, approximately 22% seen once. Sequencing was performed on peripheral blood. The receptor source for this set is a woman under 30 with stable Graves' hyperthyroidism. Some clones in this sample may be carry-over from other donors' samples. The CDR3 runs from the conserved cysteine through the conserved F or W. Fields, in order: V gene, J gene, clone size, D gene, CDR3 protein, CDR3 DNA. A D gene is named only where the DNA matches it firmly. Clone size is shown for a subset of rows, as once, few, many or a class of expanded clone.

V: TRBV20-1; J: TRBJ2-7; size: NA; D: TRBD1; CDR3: CSASGTASYEQYF; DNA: TGCAGTGCTAGCGGGACAGCCTCCTACGAGCAGTACTTC
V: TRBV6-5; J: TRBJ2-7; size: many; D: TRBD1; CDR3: CASSYGTGDYEQYF; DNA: TGTGCCAGCAGTTACGGTACAGGGGACTACGAGCAGTACTTC
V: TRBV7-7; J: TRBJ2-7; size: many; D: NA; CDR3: CASSLLSSRRPLEQYF; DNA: TGTGCTAGCAGCTTATTATCTAGCAGGAGACCTCTCGAGCAGTACTTC
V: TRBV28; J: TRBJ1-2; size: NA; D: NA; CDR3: CASSSVGGGYTF; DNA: TGTGCCAGCAGCTCCGTAGGAGGTGGCTACACCTTC
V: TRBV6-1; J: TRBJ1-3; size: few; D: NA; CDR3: CASSWTGSGNTIYF; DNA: TGTGCCAGCAGCTGGACGGGCTCTGGAAACACCATATATTTT
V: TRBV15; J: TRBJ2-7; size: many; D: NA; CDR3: CATSRGGTLTYEQYF; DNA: TGTGCCACCAGCAGAGGAGGGACCTTAACCTACGAGCAGTACTTC
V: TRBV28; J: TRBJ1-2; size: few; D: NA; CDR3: CASHPGLLTNYGYTF; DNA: TGTGCCAGCCACCCAGGACTGTTAACTAACTATGGCTACACCTTC
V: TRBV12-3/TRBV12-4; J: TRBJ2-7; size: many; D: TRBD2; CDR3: CATKREGRYEQYF; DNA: TGTGCCACCAAGCGGGAGGGCCGCTACGAGCAGTACTTC
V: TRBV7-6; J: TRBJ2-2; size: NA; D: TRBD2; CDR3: CASSLVVGGAPGELFF; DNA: TGTGCCAGCAGCTTAGTCGTCGGGGGGGCTCCCGGGGAGCTGTTTTTT
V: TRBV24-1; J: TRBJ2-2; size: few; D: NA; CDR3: CATSDSRSPTNTGELFF; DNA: TGTGCCACCAGTGACTCCAGGTCTCCCACGAACACCGGGGAGCTGTTTTTT
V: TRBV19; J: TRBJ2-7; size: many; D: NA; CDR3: CASSIGRGAYEQYF; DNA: TGTGCCAGTAGTATAGGCAGGGGGGCCTACGAGCAGTACTTC
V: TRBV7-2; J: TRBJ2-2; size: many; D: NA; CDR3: CASSPPGTRFTGELFF; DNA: TGTGCCAGCAGCCCTCCCGGCACCCGGTTCACCGGGGAGCTGTTTTTT
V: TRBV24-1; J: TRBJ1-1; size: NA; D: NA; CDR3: CATSDWAGSTEAFF; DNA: TGTGCCACCAGTGATTGGGCAGGGAGCACTGAAGCTTTCTTT
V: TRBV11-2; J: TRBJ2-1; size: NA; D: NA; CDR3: CASSLSVPVHEQFF; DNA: TGTGCCAGCAGCTTATCTGTACCGGTTCATGAGCAGTTCTTC
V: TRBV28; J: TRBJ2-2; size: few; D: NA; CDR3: CASGHHPTGYPTGELFF; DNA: TGTGCCAGCGGACACCACCCAACAGGGTATCCCACCGGGGAGCTGTTTTTT
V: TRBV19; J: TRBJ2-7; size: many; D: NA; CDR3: CASSDREGYEQYF; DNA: TGTGCCAGTAGTGACAGGGAGGGGTACGAGCAGTACTTC
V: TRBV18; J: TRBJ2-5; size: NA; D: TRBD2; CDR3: CASSTGLGPETQYF; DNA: TGTGCCAGTTCTACGGGACTAGGCCCGGAGACCCAGTACTTC
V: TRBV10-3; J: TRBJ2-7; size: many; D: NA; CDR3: CAIGNSYEQYF; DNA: TGTGCCATTGGGAATTCCTACGAGCAGTACTTC
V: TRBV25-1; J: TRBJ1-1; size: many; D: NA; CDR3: CASAWEDVNTEAFF; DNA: TGTGCCAGCGCGTGGGAGGATGTGAACACTGAAGCTTTCTTT
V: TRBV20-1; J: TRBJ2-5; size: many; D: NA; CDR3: CSARDRRLAGPETQYF; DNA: TGCAGTGCTAGAGATAGGAGGCTAGCAGGTCCAGAGACCCAGTACTTC
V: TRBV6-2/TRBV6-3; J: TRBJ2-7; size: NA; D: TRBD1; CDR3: CASSYPGTGGKYEQYF; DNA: TGTGCCAGCAGTTACCCCGGGACAGGGGGCAAGTACGAGCAGTACTTC
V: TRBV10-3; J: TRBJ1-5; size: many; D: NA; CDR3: CAISEGIVSNQPQHF; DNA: TGTGCCATCAGTGAGGGGATTGTAAGCAATCAGCCCCAGCATTTT
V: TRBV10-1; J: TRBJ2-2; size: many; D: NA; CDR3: CASSEGSSGNTGELFF; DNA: TGCGCCAGCAGTGAGGGCAGTAGCGGTAACACCGGGGAGCTGTTTTTT
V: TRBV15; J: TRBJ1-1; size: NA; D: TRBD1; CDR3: CATSGTGPNTESFF; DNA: TGTGCCACCAGCGGGACAGGACCGAACACTGAATCTTTCTTT
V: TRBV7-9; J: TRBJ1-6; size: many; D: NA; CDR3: CASSLEGGGNSPLHF; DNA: TGTGCCAGCAGCTTAGAGGGGGGAGGGAATTCACCCCTCCACTTT
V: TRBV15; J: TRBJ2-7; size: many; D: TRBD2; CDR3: CATSGSGTSSREQYF; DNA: TGTGCCACCAGCGGTTCCGGGACTAGTTCGAGGGAGCAGTACTTC
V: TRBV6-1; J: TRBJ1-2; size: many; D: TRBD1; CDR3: CASSEEPGQGVGGYTF; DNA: TGTGCCAGCAGTGAAGAACCGGGACAGGGGGTCGGTGGCTACACCTTC
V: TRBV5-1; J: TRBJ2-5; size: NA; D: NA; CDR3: CASNLNPGRETQYF; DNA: TGCGCCAGCAACTTGAACCCGGGAAGAGAGACCCAGTACTTC
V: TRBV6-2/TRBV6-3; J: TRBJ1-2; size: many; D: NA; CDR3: CASSLGKGYTF; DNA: TGTGCCAGCTCCCTCGGGAAGGGCTACACCTTC
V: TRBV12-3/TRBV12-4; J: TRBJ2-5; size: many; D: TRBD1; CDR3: CASSPTGARETQYF; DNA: TGTGCCAGCAGTCCGACAGGGGCCAGAGAGACCCAGTACTTC
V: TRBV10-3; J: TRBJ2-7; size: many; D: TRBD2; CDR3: CAIRSGTSGTYEQYF; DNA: TGTGCCATCAGATCCGGGACTAGCGGCACCTACGAGCAGTACTTC
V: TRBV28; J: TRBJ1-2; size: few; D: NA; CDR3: CASVTEANYGYTF; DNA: TGTGCCAGCGTCACAGAAGCTAACTATGGCTACACCTTC
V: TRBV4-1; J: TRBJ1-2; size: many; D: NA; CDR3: CASSQVSAYGYTF; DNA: TGCGCCAGCAGCCAAGTTTCCGCTTATGGCTACACCTTC
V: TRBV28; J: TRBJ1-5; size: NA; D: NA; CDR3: CASARRRVLNQPQHF; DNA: TGTGCCAGCGCCCGGCGTAGAGTATTGAATCAGCCCCAGCATTTT
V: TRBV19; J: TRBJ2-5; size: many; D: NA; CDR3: CASSKPGAETQYF; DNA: TGTGCCAGTAGTAAACCGGGGGCCGAGACCCAGTACTTC
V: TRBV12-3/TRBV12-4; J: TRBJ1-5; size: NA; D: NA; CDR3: CASSFQFNQPQHF; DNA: TGTGCCAGCAGTTTCCAGTTCAATCAGCCCCAGCATTTT
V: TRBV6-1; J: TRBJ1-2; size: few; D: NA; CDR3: CASSEWDMLYNYGYTF; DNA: TGTGCCAGCAGTGAATGGGACATGCTATATAACTATGGCTACACCTTC
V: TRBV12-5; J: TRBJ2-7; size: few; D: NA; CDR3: CASGFYPGISYEQYF; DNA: TGTGCTAGTGGTTTCTACCCGGGTATCTCCTACGAGCAGTACTTC
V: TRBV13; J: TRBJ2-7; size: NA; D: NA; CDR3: CASSPREWQGVREQYF; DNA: TGTGCCAGCAGCCCCAGGGAGTGGCAGGGAGTGCGCGAGCAGTACTTC